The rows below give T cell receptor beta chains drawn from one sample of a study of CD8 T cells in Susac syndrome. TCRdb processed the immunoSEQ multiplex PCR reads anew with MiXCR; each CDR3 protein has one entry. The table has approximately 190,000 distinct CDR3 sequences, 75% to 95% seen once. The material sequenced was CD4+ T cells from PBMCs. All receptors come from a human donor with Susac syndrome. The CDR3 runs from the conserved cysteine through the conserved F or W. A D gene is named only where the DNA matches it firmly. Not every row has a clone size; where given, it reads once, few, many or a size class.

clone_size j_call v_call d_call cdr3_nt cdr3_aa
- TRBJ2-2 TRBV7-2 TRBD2 TGTGCCAGCAGCATAAGAGGGACTAGCGGGAGGGTGCGCACCGGGGAGCTGTTTTTT CASSIRGTSGRVRTGELFF
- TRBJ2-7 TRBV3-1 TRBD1 TGTGCCAGCAGCCAAGAAAGTTGGCGTGGAGAGATCGACAGGGGCGAGCAGTACTTC CASSQESWRGEIDRGEQYF
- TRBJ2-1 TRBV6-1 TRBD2 TGTGCCAGCAGCCCCTCAGCGGGGGGGCATTACATGAATGAGCAGTTCTTC CASSPSAGGHYMNEQFF
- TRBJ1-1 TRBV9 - TGTGCCAGCAGCGTAATTGACAGCAACACTGAAGCTTTCTTT CASSVIDSNTEAFF
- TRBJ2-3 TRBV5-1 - TGCGCCAGCAGCTTGGGTCCGGAGAACACAGATACGCAGTATTTT CASSLGPENTDTQYF
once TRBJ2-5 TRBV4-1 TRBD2 TGCGCCAGCAGCCAAGAAAGGCTAGCGGGGCTGCAAGAGACCCAGTACTTC CASSQERLAGLQETQYF
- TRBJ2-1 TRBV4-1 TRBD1 TGCGCCAGCAGCCATATTTTACAGGGGGCCGGCAATGAGCAGTTCTTC CASSHILQGAGNEQFF
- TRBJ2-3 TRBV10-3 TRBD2 TGTGCCATCAGTGCCTCGACTAGCGGGGGGGCCAAGGATACGCAGTATTTT CAISASTSGGAKDTQYF
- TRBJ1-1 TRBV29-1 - TGCAGCGTTTCGCCGGATTACACTGAAGCTTTCTTT CSVSPDYTEAFF
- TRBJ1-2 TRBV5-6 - TGTGCCAGCAGCTTAAGGGGGGGCAACTATGGCTACACCTTC CASSLRGGNYGYTF
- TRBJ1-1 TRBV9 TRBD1 TGTGCCAGCAGCGTAGTAGTCGACAGGGACACTGAAGCTTTCTTT CASSVVVDRDTEAFF
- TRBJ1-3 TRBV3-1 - TGTGCCAGCAGCCAAGGCTTACTACGGGGAAACACCATATATTTT CASSQGLLRGNTIYF
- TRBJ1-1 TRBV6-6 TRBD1 TGTGCCAGCAGTTCCTACAGGGGGAACACTGAAGCTTTCTTT CASSSYRGNTEAFF
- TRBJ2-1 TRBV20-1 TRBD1 TGCAGTGCTAGTGGACAGGGCTACTTTGAGCAGTTCTTC CSASGQGYFEQFF
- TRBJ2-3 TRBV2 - TGTGCCAGCAGTGAATTAACTGACACAGATACGCAGTATTTT CASSELTDTDTQYF
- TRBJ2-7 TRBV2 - TGTGCCAGCAGTGAAGCGCTTCGTAAGAGCTCCTACGAGCAGTACTTC CASSEALRKSSYEQYF
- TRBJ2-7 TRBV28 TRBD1 TGTGCCAGCAGACCCTCTACCGGGACAGGGCCCTACGAGCAGTACTTC CASRPSTGTGPYEQYF
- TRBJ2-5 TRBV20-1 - TGCAGTGCTCGCCGGGACCAAGAGACCCAGTACTTC CSARRDQETQYF
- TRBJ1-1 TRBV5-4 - TGTGCCAGCAGCTTGGAAGGGGGTCGCGAAGCTTTCTTT CASSLEGGREAFF
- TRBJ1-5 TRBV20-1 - TGCAGTGCTAGAGATCTGAGGGATGGAAATCAGCCCCAGCATTTT CSARDLRDGNQPQHF
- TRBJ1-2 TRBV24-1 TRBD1 TGTGCCACCAGTGATTCCTCCGGGACAGGGTATGGCTACACCTTC CATSDSSGTGYGYTF
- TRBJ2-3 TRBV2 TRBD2 TGTGCCAGCGGGGCCCTAGCGGGGTATACGCAGTATTTT CASGALAGYTQYF
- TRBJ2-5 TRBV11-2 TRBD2 TGTGCCAGCAGCTTAGGCGGACTAGGGGAGACCCAGTACTTC CASSLGGLGETQYF
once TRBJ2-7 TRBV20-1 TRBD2 TGCAGTGCTAGAGGACTAGCGCCCTACGAGCAGTACTTC CSARGLAPYEQYF
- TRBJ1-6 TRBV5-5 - TGTGCCAGCAGCTCAATAGGGAGCTCCTATAATTCACCCCTCCACTTT CASSSIGSSYNSPLHF
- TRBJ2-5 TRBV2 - TGTGCCAGCAGTGCTTTCGGGACCGACCAAGAGACCCAGTACTTC CASSAFGTDQETQYF
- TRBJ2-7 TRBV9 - TGTGCCAGCAGCGTAGCTCCCCAGCTGGGGAGGTCCTACGAGCAGTACTTC CASSVAPQLGRSYEQYF
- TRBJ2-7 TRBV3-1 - TGTGCCAGCAGCCATCGGACGACAAGGGGCGAGCAGTACTTC CASSHRTTRGEQYF
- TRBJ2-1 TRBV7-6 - TGTGCCAGCAGCTTATTCCAGCGCCGTGAGCAGTTCTTC CASSLFQRREQFF
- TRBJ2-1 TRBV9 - TGTGCCAGCAGCCCGACTAGTGCCAATGAGCAGTTCTTC CASSPTSANEQFF
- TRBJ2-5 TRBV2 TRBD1 TGTGCCAGCCGACTGGGACAGCCTGGAGGAGAGACCCAGTACTTC CASRLGQPGGETQYF
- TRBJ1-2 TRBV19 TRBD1 TGTGCCAGTAGTATTCCGCAGGGGGACTATGGCTACACCTTC CASSIPQGDYGYTF
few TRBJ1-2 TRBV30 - TGTGCCTGGACTCACGCTCAACGCTATGGCTACACCTTC CAWTHAQRYGYTF
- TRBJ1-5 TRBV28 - TGTGCCAGCAGTTTATGGGATCGGAATCAGCCCCAGCATTTT CASSLWDRNQPQHF
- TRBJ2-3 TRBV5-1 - TGCGCCAGCTGGGGGAACACAGATACGCAGTATTTT CASWGNTDTQYF
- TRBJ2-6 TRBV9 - TGTGCCAGCAGCGTAGGTTTTCGCTCTGGGGCCAACGTCCTGACTTTC CASSVGFRSGANVLTF
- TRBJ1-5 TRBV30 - TGTGCCTGGAGTAAGGGGACAACGGGTTCGAATCAGCCCCAGCATTTT CAWSKGTTGSNQPQHF
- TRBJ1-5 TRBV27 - TGTGCCAGTAGGGAGGCGGGGTCGGGTCAGCCCCAGCATTTT CASREAGSGQPQHF
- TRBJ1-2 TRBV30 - TGTGCCCGCCTAATATGGGGGGGCAGCTACACCTTC CARLIWGGSYTF
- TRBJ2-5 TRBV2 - TGTGCCAGCAGTGATACAGGGATAGAGTACTTC CASSDTGIEYF
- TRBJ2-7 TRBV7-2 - TGTGCCAGCAGCCCAAGGCTAGGGAGTCGGGGCGGAACCTACGAGCAGTACTTC CASSPRLGSRGGTYEQYF
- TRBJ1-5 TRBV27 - TGTGCCAGCAGCACCAGAAATCAGCCCCAGCATTTT CASSTRNQPQHF
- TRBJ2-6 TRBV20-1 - TGCAGTGCTAGAGGGGCGAAGCAAAGGTCCTCTGGGGCCAACGTCCTGACTTTC CSARGAKQRSSGANVLTF
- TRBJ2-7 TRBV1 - TGCACCAGCAGCCAAGATCGTGGGACAGGGGCTTACGAGCAGTACTTC CTSSQDRGTGAYEQYF
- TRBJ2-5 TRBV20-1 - TGCAGTGCTAGGGTTAATGGACAGAAAGAGACCCAGTACTTC CSARVNGQKETQYF
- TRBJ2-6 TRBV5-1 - TGCGCCAGCAGCTATAGAAGCTCTGGGGCCAACGTCCTGACTTTC CASSYRSSGANVLTF
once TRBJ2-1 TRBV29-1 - TGCAGCGTTGATCCGACGGATAATGAGCAGTTCTTC CSVDPTDNEQFF
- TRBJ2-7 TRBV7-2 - TGTGCCAGCAGCCAGAGTCCCGGGACAAGGCCTTCTAGGTACTTC CASSQSPGTRPSRYF
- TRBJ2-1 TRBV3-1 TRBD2 TGTGCCAGCAGCCTCCTAGCGGGAGTGAGTGGGAATGAGCAGTTCTTC CASSLLAGVSGNEQFF
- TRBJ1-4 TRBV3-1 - TGTGCCAGCAGCCAAGACGTCGGGACTGGAAAACTGTTTTTT CASSQDVGTGKLFF
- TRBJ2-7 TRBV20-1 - TGCAGTGCTACGGGGGGCGCCTCCTACGAGCAGTACTTC CSATGGASYEQYF
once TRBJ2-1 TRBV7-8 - TGTGCCAGCAGCCCCCCAAATCTCGCTCGCGGCAGGGTGGGAATCAATGAGCAGTTCTTC CASSPPNLARGRVGINEQFF